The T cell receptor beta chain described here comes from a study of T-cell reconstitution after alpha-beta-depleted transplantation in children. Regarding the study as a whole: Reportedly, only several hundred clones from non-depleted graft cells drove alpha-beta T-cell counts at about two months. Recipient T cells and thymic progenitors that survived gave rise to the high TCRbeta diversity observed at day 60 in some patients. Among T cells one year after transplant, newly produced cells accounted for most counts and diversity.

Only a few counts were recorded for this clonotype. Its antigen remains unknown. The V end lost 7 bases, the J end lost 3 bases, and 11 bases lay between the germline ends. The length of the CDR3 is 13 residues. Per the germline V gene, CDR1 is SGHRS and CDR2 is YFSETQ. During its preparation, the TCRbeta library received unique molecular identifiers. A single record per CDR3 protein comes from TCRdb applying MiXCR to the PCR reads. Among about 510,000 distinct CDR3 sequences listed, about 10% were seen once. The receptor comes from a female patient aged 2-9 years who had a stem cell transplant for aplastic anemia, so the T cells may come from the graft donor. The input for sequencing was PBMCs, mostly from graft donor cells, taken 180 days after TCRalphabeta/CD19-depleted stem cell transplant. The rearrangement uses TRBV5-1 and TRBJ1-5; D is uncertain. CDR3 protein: CASRGSHNQPQHF. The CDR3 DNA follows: TGCGCCAGCCGAGGCAGTCACAATCAGCCCCAGCATTTT.